The TCR beta chain under discussion was sequenced for a study of blood T cells in healthy people across ages. The length of the CDR3 is 15 residues. V was pared by 6 bases and J by 0 bases, with 14 bases between. Using a J-beta primer mix together with a sample-barcoded 5' primer, a second PCR was run for about 6 to 11 cycles. Through a template-switch adaptor with 12 random nucleotides, each cDNA molecule received a tag. Each CDR3 protein gets one entry after TCRdb re-called the 5' RACE reads with MiXCR. This sample has about 650,000 distinct CDR3 sequences; about 30% occur once, and the top ten carry 15% to 19%. Regarding this clonotype: Antigen specificity is unknown.

Study results and limitations: Reliance upon unsorted PBMCs precluded definitive naive versus antigen-experienced comparison.

Each sample yielded at least 6 million isolated PBMCs. The sequence was collected from a woman older than 75 in good health. The chain combines TRBV12-3 or TRBV12-4 with TRBJ1-1, with a possible D match to TRBD1 (6 bases). Sequenced input: blood. The CDR3 loop is CASRNSGVLNTEAFF. The CDR3 coding sequence is TGTGCCAGCAGGAATTCAGGGGTCCTGAACACTGAAGCTTTCTTT.